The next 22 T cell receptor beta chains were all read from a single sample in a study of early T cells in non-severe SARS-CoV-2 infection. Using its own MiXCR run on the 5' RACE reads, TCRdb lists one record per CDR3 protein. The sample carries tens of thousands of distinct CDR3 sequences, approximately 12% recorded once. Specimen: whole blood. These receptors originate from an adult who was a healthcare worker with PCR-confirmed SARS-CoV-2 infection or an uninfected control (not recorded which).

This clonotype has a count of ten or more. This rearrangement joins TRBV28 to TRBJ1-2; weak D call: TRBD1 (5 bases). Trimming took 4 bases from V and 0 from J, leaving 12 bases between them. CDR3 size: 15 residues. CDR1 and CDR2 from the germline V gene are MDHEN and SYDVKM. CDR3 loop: CASSSPGTTNYGYTF. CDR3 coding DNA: TGTGCCAGCAGTTCTCCGGGGACTACTAACTATGGCTACACCTTC.

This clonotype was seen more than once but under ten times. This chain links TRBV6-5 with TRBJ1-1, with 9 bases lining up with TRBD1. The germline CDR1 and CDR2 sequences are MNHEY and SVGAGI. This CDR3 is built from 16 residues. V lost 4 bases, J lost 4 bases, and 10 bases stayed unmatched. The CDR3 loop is CASSSRGTGRATEAFF. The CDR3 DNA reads TGTGCCAGCAGTTCCCGCGGGACAGGGAGGGCCACTGAAGCTTTCTTT.

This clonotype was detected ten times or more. The CDR3 nucleotides read TGTGCCAGCAGCCAAGGACTAGCGGGACAGCGGGGTTCGGATACGCAGTATTTT. It is translated as CASSQGLAGQRGSDTQYF. The rearrangement links TRBV4-2 to TRBJ2-3; 11 bases match TRBD2. The CDR3 is 18 residues long. Germline V gene sequence: CDR1 LGHNA, CDR2 YNFKEQ. V lost 1 base and J lost 6; bases outside the gene matches: 12.

Here the CDR3 reads CASSYRTEGTQYF. The CDR3 DNA reads as TGTGCCAGCAGCTATCGGACGGAAGGGACCCAGTACTTC. The chain couples TRBV12-3 or TRBV12-4 to TRBJ2-5; D is ambiguous. Trimming took off 6 bases at V and 7 bases at J, with 15 bases between the two ends. CDR3 size: 13 residues.

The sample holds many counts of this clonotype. CDR3 region: CASSLDLGVLTDTQYF. In DNA form, the CDR3 reads TGTGCCAGCAGCTTAGATCTAGGAGTTTTAACAGATACGCAGTATTTT. The chain links TRBV11-2 to TRBJ2-3; D is undetermined. The CDR3 has 16 amino acids. Trimming left V 0 bases short and J 3 bases short, with 13 bases between. Germline V gives CDR1 SGHAT, CDR2 FQNNGV.

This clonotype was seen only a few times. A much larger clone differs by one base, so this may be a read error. DNA for the CDR3: TGCGCCAGTAAGGGGGCCACTGAAGCTTTCTTT. This translates into CASKGATEAFF. The genes are TRBV10-2 and TRBJ1-1; 7 bases match TRBD1. V lost 9 bases to trimming and J lost 4 bases; unmatched junction nucleotides: 2. The germline V gene encodes CDR1 WSHSY and CDR2 SAAADI. This CDR3 has 11 residues.

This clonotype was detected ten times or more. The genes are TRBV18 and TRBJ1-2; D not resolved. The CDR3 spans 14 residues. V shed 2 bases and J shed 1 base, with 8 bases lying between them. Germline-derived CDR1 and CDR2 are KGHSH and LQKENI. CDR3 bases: TGTGCCAGCTCACCAGGATTTGGTAACTATGGCTACACCTTC. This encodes CASSPGFGNYGYTF.

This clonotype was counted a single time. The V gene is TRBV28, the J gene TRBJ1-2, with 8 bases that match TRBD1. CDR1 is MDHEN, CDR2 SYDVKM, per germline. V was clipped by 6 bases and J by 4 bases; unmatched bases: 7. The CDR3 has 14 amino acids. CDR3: CASRRTGPLYGYTF. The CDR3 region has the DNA TGTGCCAGCAGGCGGACAGGGCCTCTCTATGGCTACACCTTC.

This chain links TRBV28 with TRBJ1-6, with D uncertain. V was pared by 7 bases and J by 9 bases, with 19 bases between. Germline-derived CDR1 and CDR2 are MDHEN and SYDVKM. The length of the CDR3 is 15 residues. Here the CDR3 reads CASTTPGIRVSPLHF. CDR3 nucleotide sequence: TGTGCCAGCACCACACCGGGGATTCGGGTTTCACCCCTCCACTTT.

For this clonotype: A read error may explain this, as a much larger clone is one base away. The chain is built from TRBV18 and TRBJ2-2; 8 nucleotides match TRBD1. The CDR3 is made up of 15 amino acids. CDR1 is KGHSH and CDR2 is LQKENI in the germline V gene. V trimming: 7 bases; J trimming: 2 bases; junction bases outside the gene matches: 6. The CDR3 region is CASWSGTGNTGELFF. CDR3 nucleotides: TGTGCCAGCTGGTCGGGGACAGGCAACACCGGGGAGCTGTTTTTT.

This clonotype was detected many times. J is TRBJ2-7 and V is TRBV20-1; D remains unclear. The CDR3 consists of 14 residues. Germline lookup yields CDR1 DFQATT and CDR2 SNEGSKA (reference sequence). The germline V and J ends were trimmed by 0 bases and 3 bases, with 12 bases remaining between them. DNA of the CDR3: TGCAGTGCTAGAGATAGCCACGTAGACTACGAGCAGTACTTC. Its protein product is CSARDSHVDYEQYF.

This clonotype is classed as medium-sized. The CDR3 coding sequence is TGTGCCAGCAGCGAGGACAATGAGCAGTTCTTC. Its protein is CASSEDNEQFF. V usage is TRBV13 and J usage is TRBJ2-1; D remains unclear. Trimming removed 5 bases from V and 5 bases from J, with 4 bases in between. Germline CDR1 and CDR2: PRHDT and FYEKMQ (reference sequence). The CDR3 spans 11 residues.

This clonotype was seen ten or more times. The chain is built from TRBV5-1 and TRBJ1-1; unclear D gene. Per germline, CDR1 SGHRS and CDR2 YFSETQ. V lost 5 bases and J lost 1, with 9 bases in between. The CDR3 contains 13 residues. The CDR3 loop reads CASREESNTEAFF. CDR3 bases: TGCGCCAGCAGAGAGGAGTCGAACACTGAAGCTTTCTTT.

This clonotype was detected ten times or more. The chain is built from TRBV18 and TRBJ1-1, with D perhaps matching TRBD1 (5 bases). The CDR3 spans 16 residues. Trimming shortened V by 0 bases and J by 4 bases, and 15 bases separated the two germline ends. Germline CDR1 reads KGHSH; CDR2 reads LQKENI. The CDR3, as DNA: TGTGCCAGCTCACCACCTGTGGGGGGAAGAAGCACTGAAGCTTTCTTT. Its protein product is CASSPPVGGRSTEAFF. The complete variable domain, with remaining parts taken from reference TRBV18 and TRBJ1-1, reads NAGVMQNPRHLVRRRGQEARLRCSPMKGHSHVYWYRQLPEEGLKFMVYLQKENIIDESGMPKERFSAEFPKEGPSILRIQQVVRGDSAAYFCASSPPVGGRSTEAFFGQGTRLTVV.

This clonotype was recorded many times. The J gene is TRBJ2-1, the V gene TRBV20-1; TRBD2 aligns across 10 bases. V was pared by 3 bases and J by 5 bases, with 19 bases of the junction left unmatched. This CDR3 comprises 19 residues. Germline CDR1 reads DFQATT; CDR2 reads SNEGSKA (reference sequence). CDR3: CSASSQTGALAGVHNEQFF. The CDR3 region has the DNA TGCAGTGCTAGCTCGCAGACCGGAGCGCTAGCGGGAGTCCACAATGAGCAGTTCTTC.

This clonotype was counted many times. This CDR3 reads CASSDGWTANEKLFF. CDR3 nucleotide sequence: TGTGCCAGCAGTGATGGGTGGACAGCTAATGAAAAACTGTTTTTT. The chain is built from TRBV25-1 and TRBJ1-4, with D perhaps matching TRBD1 (6 bases). The CDR3 sequence is 15 residues long. The germline V and J ends were trimmed by 3 bases and 3 bases, with 11 bases remaining between them. Germline values: CDR1 MGHDK, CDR2 SYGVNS.

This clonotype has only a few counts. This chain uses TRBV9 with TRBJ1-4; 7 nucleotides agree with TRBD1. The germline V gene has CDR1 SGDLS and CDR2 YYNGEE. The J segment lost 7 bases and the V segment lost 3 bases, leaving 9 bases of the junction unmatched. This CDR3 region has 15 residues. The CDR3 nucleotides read TGTGCCAGCAGCGCAACAGGGGCTTCGTTTGAAAAACTGTTTTTT. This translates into CASSATGASFEKLFF.

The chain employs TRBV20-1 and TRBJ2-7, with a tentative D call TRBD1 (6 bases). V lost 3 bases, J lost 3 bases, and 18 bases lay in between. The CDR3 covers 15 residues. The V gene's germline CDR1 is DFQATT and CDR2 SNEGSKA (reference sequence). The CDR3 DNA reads TGCAGTGCTAGTTCTTGGGGGCAATCCCTCTACGAGCAGTACTTC. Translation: CSASSWGQSLYEQYF.

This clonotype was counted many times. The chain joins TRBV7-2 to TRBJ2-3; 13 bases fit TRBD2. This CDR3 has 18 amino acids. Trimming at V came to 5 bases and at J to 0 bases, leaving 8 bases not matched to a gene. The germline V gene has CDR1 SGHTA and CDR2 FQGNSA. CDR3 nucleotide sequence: TGTGCCAGCAGCCTGGGACTAGCGGGATCCCCTAGCACAGATACGCAGTATTTT. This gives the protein CASSLGLAGSPSTDTQYF.

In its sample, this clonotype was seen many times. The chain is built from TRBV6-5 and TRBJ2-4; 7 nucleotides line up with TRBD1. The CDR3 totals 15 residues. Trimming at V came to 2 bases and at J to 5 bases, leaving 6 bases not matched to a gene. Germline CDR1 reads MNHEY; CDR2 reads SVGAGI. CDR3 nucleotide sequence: TGTGCCAGCAGTTACCAGGGACAGCAAGAAAACATTCAGTACTTC. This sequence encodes CASSYQGQQENIQYF.

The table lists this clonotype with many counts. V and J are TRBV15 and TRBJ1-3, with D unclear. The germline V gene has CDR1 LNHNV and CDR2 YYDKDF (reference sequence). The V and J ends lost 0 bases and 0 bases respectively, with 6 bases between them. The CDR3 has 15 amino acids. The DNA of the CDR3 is TGTGCCACCAGCAGAGACGGGGACTCTGGAAACACCATATATTTT. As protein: CATSRDGDSGNTIYF.

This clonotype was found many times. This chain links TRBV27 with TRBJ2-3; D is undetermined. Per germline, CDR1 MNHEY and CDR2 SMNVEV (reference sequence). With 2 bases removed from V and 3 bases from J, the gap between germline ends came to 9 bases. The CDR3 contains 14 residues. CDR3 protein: CASSLGVGTDTQYF. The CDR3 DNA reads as TGTGCCAGCAGTTTAGGGGTAGGAACAGATACGCAGTATTTT.